The clone carrying this T cell receptor beta chain was seen at least ten times. Its specificity is unknown. Unique molecular identifiers were incorporated into the prepared TCRbeta library. TCRdb itself ran the PCR reads through MiXCR, one entry per CDR3 protein. The data show around 180,000 distinct CDR3 sequences, around 10% seen once. This sample is part of a study of T-cell reconstitution after alpha-beta-depleted transplantation in children. Findings and caveats of the study: Newly generated T cells supplied most T-cell counts and diversity one year post-transplant. Elevated TCRbeta diversity at day 60 was traced, in some patients, to surviving recipient T cells and thymic progenitors. Reportedly, only several hundred clones from non-depleted graft cells drove alpha-beta T-cell counts at about two months.

Germline CDR1 and CDR2: SGHRS and YFSETQ. The CDR3 length is 14 residues. V was cut by 0 bases and J by 6 bases, with 9 bases left in between. The chain is built from TRBV5-1 and TRBJ2-2; D is unresolved. The sequence derives from a boy under 10 years old with acute myeloid leukemia, due to receive a stem cell transplant. Sequences were derived from PBMCs, sampled before TCRalphabeta/CD19-depleted stem cell transplant. CDR3 loop: CASSLVVGAGELFF. The DNA for the CDR3 is TGCGCCAGCAGCTTGGTTGTCGGAGCCGGGGAGCTGTTTTTT.